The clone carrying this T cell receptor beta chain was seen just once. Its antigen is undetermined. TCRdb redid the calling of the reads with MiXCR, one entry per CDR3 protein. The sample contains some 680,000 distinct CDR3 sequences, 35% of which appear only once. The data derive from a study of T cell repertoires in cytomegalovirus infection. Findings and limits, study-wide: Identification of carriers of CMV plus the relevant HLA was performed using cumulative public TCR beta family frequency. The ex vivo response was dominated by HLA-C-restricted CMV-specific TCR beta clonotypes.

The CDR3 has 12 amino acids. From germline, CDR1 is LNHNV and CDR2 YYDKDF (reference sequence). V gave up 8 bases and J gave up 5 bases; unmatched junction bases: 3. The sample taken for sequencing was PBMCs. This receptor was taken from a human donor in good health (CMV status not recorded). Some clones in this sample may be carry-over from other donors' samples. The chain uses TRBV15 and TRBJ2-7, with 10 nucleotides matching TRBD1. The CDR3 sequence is CATGTGVNEQYF. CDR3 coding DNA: TGTGCCACCGGGACAGGGGTTAACGAGCAGTACTTC.